Following are 21 T cell receptor beta chains from one sample sequenced in a study of human T cells and chemical hapten exposure. The time point denotes: patch test 1, 2 weeks after DPC sensitization. The treatment is: therapeutic diphenylcyclopropenone sensitization with weekly scalp DPC. Total RNA extraction was carried out from unfractionated whole blood. MiXCR was run by TCRdb on the RACE reads, yielding one entry per CDR3 protein. The sample has under 40,000 distinct CDR3 sequences, more than 6% seen once. Sample: whole blood, taken in connection with sensitization to the hapten diphenylcyclopropenone (DPC). These TCRs come from a young woman with alopecia areata. Some clones in this sample may be carry-over from other donors' samples.

The table lists this clonotype with many counts. This chain connects TRBV20-1 to TRBJ2-1; D is perhaps TRBD2 (8 bases). CDR3 length: 15 amino acids. Trimming cost V 1 base and J 6 bases, with 16 bases left between them. Germline values: CDR1 DFQATT, CDR2 SNEGSKA (reference sequence). In nucleotides, the CDR3 is TGCAGTGCTAGAGCGGGACTAGGGGGCGGCAATGAGCAGTTCTTC. Protein sequence: CSARAGLGGGNEQFF.

This clonotype was picked up a small number of times. CDR3 sequence reads: CASSPQGASNQPQHF. The CDR3 bases are TGTGCCAGCAGCCCTCAGGGGGCGAGCAATCAGCCCCAGCATTTT. J is TRBJ1-5 and V is TRBV28; 8 nucleotides align to TRBD1. Germline V gene lookup returns CDR1 MDHEN and CDR2 SYDVKM. The V and J ends lost 6 bases and 1 base, in that order; junction bases with no gene match: 5. CDR3 length: 15 amino acids.

This clonotype was recorded a few times. The chain couples TRBV7-9 to TRBJ2-1; D perhaps matches TRBD2 (5 bases). V gave up 0 bases and J gave up 10 bases, with 13 bases separating them. Germline V gene sequence: CDR1 SEHNR, CDR2 FQNEAQ (reference sequence). This CDR3 region has 14 residues. CDR3 nucleotide sequence: TGTGCCAGCAGCTTAGCGTTGGGCGGGTACGAGCAGTTCTTC. Residues: CASSLALGGYEQFF.

Ten or more counts support this clonotype. This sequence joins TRBV5-1 and TRBJ2-2; TRBD2 matches at 11 bases. This CDR3 region has 16 residues. Germline V gives CDR1 SGHRS, CDR2 YFSETQ. The V and J ends lost 4 bases and 1 base, in that order; junction bases with no gene match: 3. The CDR3 here is CASSAGLAENTGELFF. In DNA form, the CDR3 reads TGCGCCAGCAGCGCGGGACTAGCGGAGAACACCGGGGAGCTGTTTTTT.

V gene TRBV12-3 or TRBV12-4 combines with J gene TRBJ2-3, with TRBD2 as a possible D gene (6 bases). Trimming removed 6 bases at V and 0 bases at J, with 10 bases between. The CDR3 has 14 amino acids. CDR3 DNA: TGTGCCAGCAGGAGGGGAGGTAGCACAGATACGCAGTATTTT. Amino acids: CASRRGGSTDTQYF.

This clonotype showed up many times. The rearrangement joins TRBV10-3 to TRBJ1-1; maybe TRBD1 (6 bases). V shed 6 bases and J shed 5 bases, with 13 bases lying between them. The germline gives CDR1 ENHRY, CDR2 SYGVKD. The CDR3 extends over 13 amino acids. The CDR3 protein is CAISREGGTEAFF. The CDR3 nucleotides are TGTGCCATCAGCAGGGAAGGGGGGACTGAAGCTTTCTTT.

This sequence joins TRBV27 and TRBJ2-3; no firm D call. Germline CDR1 reads MNHEY; CDR2 reads SMNVEV (reference sequence). The CDR3 consists of 14 residues. V was shortened by 3 bases and J by 1 base, with 8 bases between the two germline ends. CDR3 in amino acids: CASSFSQGTDTQYF. The CDR3, as DNA: TGTGCCAGCAGTTTCTCCCAGGGCACAGATACGCAGTATTTT.

This clonotype was seen only a few times. The chain joins TRBV20-1 to TRBJ1-5; 7 bases line up with TRBD1. Germline CDR1 reads DFQATT; CDR2 reads SNEGSKA (reference sequence). The CDR3 contains 14 residues. With 4 bases clipped from V and 6 bases from J, the junction kept 9 bases outside the gene matches. The CDR3 protein is CSANTGESAQPQHF. The CDR3 DNA reads as TGCAGTGCTAACACAGGGGAAAGCGCTCAGCCCCAGCATTTT.

This clonotype occurred a few times. The chain recombines TRBV6-2 or TRBV6-3 with TRBJ2-4; a possible D gene is TRBD1 (6 bases). The CDR3 is made up of 14 amino acids. Trimming pared 8 bases from V and 1 base from J, leaving 12 bases between. Per germline, CDR1 MNHEY and CDR2 SVGEGT. In DNA form, the CDR3 reads TGTGCCAGCGCCAGGGGTTCGGCCAAAAACATTCAGTACTTC. Its protein product is CASARGSAKNIQYF.

This clonotype was found a few times. V gene TRBV12-3 or TRBV12-4 combines with J gene TRBJ1-1, with a tentative D call TRBD1 (6 bases). V lost 1 base to trimming and J lost 6 bases, with 9 bases between them. This CDR3 spans 13 amino acids. The CDR3 here is CASSLGGHAEAFF. CDR3 nucleotides: TGTGCCAGCAGTTTAGGGGGACACGCTGAAGCTTTCTTT.

This clonotype was counted only a few times. The chain joins TRBV7-9 to TRBJ2-7, with no clear D. This CDR3 has 13 amino acids. Between the trimmed V and J ends, which lost 1 base and 5 bases, there was a span of 9 bases. CDR1 and CDR2 (germline): SEHNR, FQNEAQ (reference sequence). In nucleotides, the CDR3 is TGTGCCAGCAGCTTAGTTACAAAAAACGAGCAGTACTTC. Translated: CASSLVTKNEQYF.

This clonotype appeared many times. The J gene is TRBJ1-1, the V gene TRBV7-2; D gene uncertain. Germline V gene sequence: CDR1 SGHTA, CDR2 FQGNSA. The V end lost 1 base, the J end lost 0 bases, and 3 bases lay between the germline ends. CDR3 size: 13 residues. As DNA, the CDR3 is TGTGCCAGCAGCTTAGGAATGAACACTGAAGCTTTCTTT. This sequence encodes CASSLGMNTEAFF.

The table lists this clonotype with many counts. The chain carries TRBV27 and TRBJ2-1; TRBD1 matches 8 bases. The germline V gene has CDR1 MNHEY and CDR2 SMNVEV (reference sequence). V was pared by 5 bases and J by 2 bases, with 2 bases of the junction left unmatched. This CDR3 contains 14 residues. CDR3: CASSPTGAYNEQFF. CDR3 DNA sequence: TGTGCCAGCAGTCCGACAGGGGCCTACAATGAGCAGTTCTTC.

The rearrangement uses TRBV11-2 and TRBJ2-7; possibly TRBD1 for D (5 bases). The CDR3 consists of 13 residues. Trimming left V 4 bases short and J 7 bases short, with 14 bases between. The germline V gene encodes CDR1 SGHAT and CDR2 FQNNGV. CDR3 loop: CASSYSGFEEQYF. The CDR3 region has the DNA TGTGCCAGCAGCTACTCAGGGTTTGAGGAGCAGTACTTC.

This clonotype was counted ten times or more. The chain is built from TRBV7-2 and TRBJ2-1; 7 positions match TRBD1. Germline trimming cut 5 bases from V and 8 bases from J; bases unmatched to any gene: 6. The germline V gene has CDR1 SGHTA and CDR2 FQGNSA. The CDR3 length is 13 residues. The CDR3: CASSPRGGYEQFF. The CDR3 bases are TGTGCCAGCAGCCCTAGAGGGGGCTATGAGCAGTTCTTC.

This clonotype appeared many times. This chain links TRBV5-6 with TRBJ2-3; 8 bases line up with TRBD2. Germline V gene data show CDR1 as SGHDT and CDR2 as YYEEEE. This CDR3 is 18 amino acids long. V lost 3 bases, J lost 1 base, and 13 bases stayed unmatched. The CDR3 spells CASSSKVGRVIRTDTQYF. In DNA, the CDR3 is TGTGCCAGCAGCTCCAAAGTCGGGAGGGTTATTCGCACAGATACGCAGTATTTT.

This clonotype showed up just a few times. The rearrangement links TRBV5-6 to TRBJ1-2; D ambiguous. V lost 0 bases and J lost 0, with 9 bases in between. This CDR3 comprises 15 residues. The germline CDR1 and CDR2 sequences are SGHDT and YYEEEE. The CDR3 sequence is CASSLGQKANYGYTF. Here the CDR3 DNA reads TGTGCCAGCAGCTTGGGTCAAAAGGCTAACTATGGCTACACCTTC.

This clonotype was seen only a few times. CDR3 DNA sequence: TGTGCCAGCAGTTACAGGGACAGGGCGATAAATGAAAAACTGTTTTTT. This sequence encodes CASSYRDRAINEKLFF. This chain connects TRBV12-3 or TRBV12-4 to TRBJ1-4; 9 nucleotides match TRBD1. V trimming: 4 bases; J trimming: 5 bases; junction bases outside the gene matches: 8. The CDR3 sequence is 16 residues long.

This clonotype was seen only a few times. This chain joins TRBV7-6 and TRBJ2-1; TRBD1 matches at 9 bases. Germline trimming cut 5 bases from V and 7 bases from J; bases unmatched to any gene: 12. Looked up from germline, CDR1 is SGHVS and CDR2 is FNYEAQ. The CDR3 spans 16 residues. In nucleotides, the CDR3 is TGTGCCAGCAGCGGACAACTACAGGGGGCGTTGAATGAGCAGTTCTTC. Translation gives CASSGQLQGALNEQFF.

This clonotype was observed at least ten times. The rearrangement uses TRBV12-3 or TRBV12-4 and TRBJ1-1, with D maybe TRBD1 (5 bases). CDR3 length: 14 residues. V lost 8 bases and J 9 bases, leaving 22 bases between the germline ends. CDR3 protein: CASLLWGIRVQAFF. The CDR3 coding sequence is TGTGCCAGCCTACTATGGGGGATTAGGGTGCAAGCTTTCTTT.

The chain couples TRBV20-1 to TRBJ2-5; no firm D call. The ends were cut back, 3 bases at V and 2 bases at J, with 7 bases in the middle. Germline V gives CDR1 DFQATT, CDR2 SNEGSKA (reference sequence). The CDR3 has 12 residues. CDR3 residues: CSASLNQETQYF. CDR3 in DNA: TGCAGTGCTAGTCTGAATCAAGAGACCCAGTACTTC.